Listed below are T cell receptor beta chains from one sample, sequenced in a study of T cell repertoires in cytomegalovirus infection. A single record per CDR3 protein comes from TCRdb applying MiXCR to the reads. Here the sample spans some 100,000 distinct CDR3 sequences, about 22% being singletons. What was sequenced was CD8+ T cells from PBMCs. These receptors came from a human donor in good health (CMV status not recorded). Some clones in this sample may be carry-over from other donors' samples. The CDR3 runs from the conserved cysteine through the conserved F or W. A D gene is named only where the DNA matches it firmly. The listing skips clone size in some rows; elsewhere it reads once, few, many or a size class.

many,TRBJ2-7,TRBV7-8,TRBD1,CASSLRAQGREPYEQYF,TGTGCCAGCAGCTTAAGAGCACAGGGGCGTGAACCCTACGAGCAGTACTTC
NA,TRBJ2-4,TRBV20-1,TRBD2,CSAAQLLDSRGGSNIQYF,TGCAGTGCTGCCCAACTCCTGGACTCGCGGGGGGGCTCGAACATTCAGTACTTC
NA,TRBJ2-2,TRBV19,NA,CASSPQGANTGELFF,TGTGCCAGTAGCCCACAGGGAGCGAACACCGGGGAGCTGTTTTTT
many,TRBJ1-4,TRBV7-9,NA,CASSLEGSNEKLFF,TGTGCCAGCAGCTTAGAAGGATCTAATGAAAAACTGTTTTTT
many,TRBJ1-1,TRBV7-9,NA,CASSSDLGATEAFF,TGTGCCAGCAGCTCGGACCTGGGTGCCACTGAAGCTTTCTTT
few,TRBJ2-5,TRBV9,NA,CASSEGSGTSAETQYF,TGTGCCAGCAGCGAGGGATCAGGGACCTCGGCAGAGACCCAGTACTTC
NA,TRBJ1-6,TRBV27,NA,CASSSLGEDNSPLHF,TGTGCCAGCAGTTCGTTAGGAGAAGATAATTCACCCCTCCACTTT
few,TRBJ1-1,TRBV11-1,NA,CASSLAANRMNTEAFF,TGTGCCAGCAGCTTAGCAGCGAATCGGATGAACACTGAAGCTTTCTTT
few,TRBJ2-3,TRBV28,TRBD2,CASSPGLAGGRADTQYF,TGTGCCAGCAGTCCCGGACTAGCGGGGGGGCGGGCAGATACGCAGTATTTT
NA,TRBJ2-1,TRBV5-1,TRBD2,CASSLVMGGGDNEQFF,TGCGCCAGCAGCTTGGTTATGGGCGGGGGAGACAATGAGCAGTTCTTC